What follows are 8 T cell receptor beta chains derived from one specimen sequenced in a study of T cells in women clearing cervical HPV infection. Profiling relied on immunoSEQ multiplex PCR, and the TCRdb table lists in-frame clones only, not all of them. Its clone listing holds 10,000 to 15,000 clones. Sequencing used blood buffy coat. The receptors stem from a woman between 18 and 70 years old with a cervical HPV16 infection that either progressed to CIN3+ or cleared (not recorded which).

Notes on this clone: The CDR3 end falls 3 residues outside the read, so it is completed with the germline J gene. This chain links TRBV6-1 with TRBJ2-7, with TRBD1 matching over 8 bases. Losses at the gene ends were 5 bases for V and 3 bases for J; bases not matched to a gene: 9. This CDR3 spans 15 amino acids. CDR1 is MNHNS and CDR2 is SASEGT in the germline V gene. The CDR3 region is CASSKGTGIFYEQYF. CDR3 DNA, as far as it was read: TGTGCCAGCAGTAAAGGGACAGGAATTTTCTACGAG.

To note about this clone: The CDR3 goes on 3 residues after the read ends, and that part is filled in from the germline J gene. Other DNA sequences from this sample encode an identical CDR3 as well. V is TRBV30 and J is TRBJ2-4; the match to TRBD2 covers 8 bases. This CDR3 spans 11 amino acids. Germline CDR1 GTSNPN, CDR2 SVGIG (reference sequence). This chain's CDR3 is CAWSVTSGQYF. The DNA read from the CDR3 is TGTGCCTGGAGTGTAACTAGCGGT.

Comment on this clone: The DNA ends 3 residues before the CDR3 does, and the rest of the CDR3 is filled in from the germline J gene. The chain links TRBV5-4 to TRBJ2-5, with unresolved D. The CDR3 consists of 13 residues. Trimming removed 0 bases at V and 7 bases at J, with 10 bases between. The V gene's germline CDR1 is SGHNT and CDR2 YYREEE (reference sequence). The CDR3 protein is CASSLDSGGTQYF. CDR3 DNA, as far as it was read: TGTGCCAGCAGCTTGGACTCCGGCGGGACC.

Comments on this clone: The read comes to an end 3 residues before the CDR3 does, leaving the germline J gene to fill in the end. The rearrangement links TRBV4-2 to TRBJ2-1; unclear D gene. V was trimmed by 0 bases and J by 2 bases, leaving 5 bases between them. The CDR3 loop spans 14 amino acids. The germline gives CDR1 LGHNA, CDR2 YNFKEQ. The CDR3 loop is CASSQEQTYNEQFF. CDR3 bases read: TGTGCCAGCAGCCAAGAGCAGACCTACAATGAG.

Notes on this clone: The sequence runs out 3 residues before the end of the CDR3; the remainder is reconstructed from the germline J gene. The chain has TRBV18 and TRBJ1-2, with 8 bases aligning to TRBD1. This CDR3 has 18 residues. CDR1 is KGHSH, CDR2 LQKENI, per germline. The CDR3 sequence is CASSPRGGGSGGSYDYTF. The sequenced part of the CDR3 DNA is TGTGCCAGCTCACCAAGAGGAGGGGGATCAGGGGGCTCCTACGAC.

With respect to this clone: The read stops 3 residues short of the end of the CDR3; the missing end is completed from the germline J gene. The rearrangement uses TRBV2 and TRBJ1-1; D unresolved. The CDR3 spans 13 residues. V shed 3 bases and J shed 5 bases, with 10 bases lying between them. CDR1 SNHLY and CDR2 FYNNEI come from the germline V gene. Partial CDR3 DNA: TGTGCCAGCAGTGAGACCGCACAGACTGAA. Its translation is CASSETAQTE. The complete CDR3 sequence is CASSETAQTEAFF.

Note on this clone: The CDR3 end lies 3 residues beyond the end of the read and is filled in from the germline J gene. V usage is TRBV12-3 or TRBV12-4 and J usage is TRBJ2-5, with D perhaps matching TRBD1 (6 bases). The V and J ends lost 5 bases and 4 bases respectively, with 14 bases between them. The CDR3 runs 14 residues. The sequenced part of the CDR3 DNA is TGTGCCAGCAGTCCGGACAGTCAAGGAGAGACC. This translates into CASSPDSQGET. The entire CDR3 protein reads CASSPDSQGETQYF.

Notes on this clone: The read finishes 3 residues shy of the CDR3 end, and the germline J gene is used to complete it. The chain is built from TRBV19 and TRBJ1-5; 7 nucleotides line up with TRBD1. Germline V CDR1 and CDR2: LNHDA, SQIVND (reference sequence). J was trimmed by 1 base and V by 3 bases; bases with no gene match: 3. This CDR3 has 15 amino acids. The CDR3 protein is CASSISQGSNQPQHF. The sequenced part of the CDR3 DNA is TGTGCCAGTAGTATCTCACAGGGGAGCAATCAGCCC.